A single sample gave rise to the 30 T cell receptor beta chains below, sequenced in a study of technical replicates of blood from several donors. The method was immunoSEQ multiplex PCR; TCRdb's version includes in-frame clones alone and lacks a portion of them. The repertoire has more than 15,000 clones, approximately 89% of them found once; the top ten carry approximately 9.9%. Sequenced input: PBMCs. Receptors were obtained from a human donor in good health.

The rearrangement joins TRBV5-3 to TRBJ2-2, with 9 bases aligning to TRBD1. TRBV5-3 is placed among ORFs of uncertain function. The V segment lost 3 bases and the J segment 3 bases; nucleotides outside the gene matches: 6. The CDR3 covers 16 residues. CDR3 nucleotide sequence: TGTGCCAGAAGCTGGGACAGGGATGAATACACCGGGGAGCTGTTTTTT. Translation: CARSWDRDEYTGELFF.

The chain couples TRBV7-2 to TRBJ2-1; 16 nucleotides match TRBD2. This CDR3 comprises 18 residues. Losses at the gene ends were 3 bases for V and 4 bases for J; bases not matched to a gene: 6. The V gene's germline CDR1 is SGHTA and CDR2 FQGNSA. DNA of the CDR3: TGTGCCAGCAGCTTGATGGGACTAGCGGGAGGGCAATACAATGAGCAGTTCTTC. Its translation: CASSLMGLAGGQYNEQFF.

V and J are TRBV19 and TRBJ2-4; 7 nucleotides agree with TRBD1. Trimming took 4 bases from V and 1 from J; bases not matched to a gene: 4. CDR3 length equals 15 residues. The germline CDR1 and CDR2 sequences are LNHDA and SQIVND (reference sequence). In DNA form, the CDR3 reads TGTGCCAGTAGTACCATACAGGGGGCCAAAAACATTCAGTACTTC. Protein product: CASSTIQGAKNIQYF.

By frequency in the sample, this clone is large. The rearrangement joins TRBV5-1 to TRBJ2-7; 9 bases line up with TRBD1. The CDR3 has 17 amino acids. Per germline, CDR1 SGHRS and CDR2 YFSETQ. The V gene end was trimmed by 0 bases and the J gene end by 9 bases; junction bases not matched to a gene: 16. CDR3: CASSLEPTGQGIYGQYF. DNA of the CDR3: TGCGCCAGCAGCTTGGAACCTACGGGACAGGGCATCTATGGGCAGTACTTC.

The chain uses TRBV5-1 and TRBJ1-1; D is ambiguous. The V gene's germline CDR1 is SGHRS and CDR2 YFSETQ. Trimming pared 1 base from V and 0 bases from J, leaving 10 bases between. The CDR3 has 15 residues. This CDR3 is CASSLYLQMNTEAFF. CDR3 DNA sequence: TGCGCCAGCAGCTTGTATCTCCAGATGAACACTGAAGCTTTCTTT.

The chain is built from TRBV4-1 and TRBJ2-3; possibly TRBD1 for D (5 bases). Germline values: CDR1 MGHRA, CDR2 YSYEKL. This CDR3 spans 16 amino acids. V was trimmed by 0 bases and J by 5 bases, leaving 15 bases between them. The CDR3 loop is CASSQDKAGPGDTQYF. As DNA, the CDR3 is TGCGCCAGCAGCCAAGATAAGGCAGGGCCGGGAGATACGCAGTATTTT.

The V gene is TRBV6-1, the J gene TRBJ2-7; 9 bases are shared with TRBD1. This CDR3 region has 13 residues. V shed 5 bases, J shed 7 bases, and the junction held 6 bases outside the gene matches. Per the germline V gene, CDR1 is MNHNS and CDR2 is SASEGT. The CDR3 nucleotides read TGTGCCAGCAGTCCGGGACAGGGTGGGGAGCAGTACTTC. Protein: CASSPGQGGEQYF.

DNA of the CDR3: TGCGCCAGCAGCGAGGGACTAGCGGTTAGCACAGATACGCAGTATTTT. This sequence encodes CASSEGLAVSTDTQYF. This chain uses TRBV5-1 with TRBJ2-3, with 11 bases aligning to TRBD2. The germline CDR1 and CDR2 sequences are SGHRS and YFSETQ. The ends lost 4 bases at V and 0 bases at J; junction bases unmatched: 4. This CDR3 comprises 16 residues.

This chain uses TRBV2 with TRBJ2-1; 10 bases are a match to TRBD2. J was trimmed by 4 bases and V by 5 bases; bases with no gene match: 5. Germline V gene lookup returns CDR1 SNHLY and CDR2 FYNNEI. The CDR3 consists of 15 residues. The CDR3 loop is CASSISGRLYNEQFF. As DNA, the CDR3 is TGTGCCAGCAGTATTAGCGGGAGGTTATACAATGAGCAGTTCTTC.

The V call is TRBV4-1, the J call TRBJ2-1; TRBD2 matches at 11 bases. Looked up from germline, CDR1 is MGHRA and CDR2 is YSYEKL. The CDR3 has 18 residues. The junction had 4 bases not matched to a gene; V was cut back by 0 bases and J by 0 bases. The CDR3 DNA is TGCGCCAGCAGCCAAGATCGACTAGCGGGGTACTCCTACAATGAGCAGTTCTTC. This translates into CASSQDRLAGYSYNEQFF.

Remarks on this clone: One junction end disagrees with the germline gene, perhaps due to a read error. The J gene is TRBJ1-5, the V gene TRBV2; TRBD1 agrees at 7 bases. Germline values: CDR1 SNHLY, CDR2 FYNNEI. The CDR3 spans 14 residues. The CDR3 spells CASREGTGVQPQHF. The CDR3 region has the DNA TGTGCCAGCAGGGAAGGCACAGGGGTTCAGCCCCAGCATTTT.

The chain carries TRBV9 and TRBJ1-2; 7 nucleotides align to TRBD1. Germline V gene lookup returns CDR1 SGDLS and CDR2 YYNGEE. The length of the CDR3 is 14 residues. Trimming at V came to 2 bases and at J to 6 bases, leaving 7 bases not matched to a gene. CDR3 region: CASSVEQGSHGYTF. The CDR3 nucleotides read TGTGCCAGCAGCGTGGAACAGGGGAGCCATGGCTACACCTTC.

This chain connects TRBV29-1 to TRBJ2-7, with D tentatively TRBD1 (5 bases). Germline V gives CDR1 SQVTM, CDR2 ANQGSEA. Trimming removed 6 bases at V and 1 base at J, with 13 bases between. The CDR3 extends over 13 amino acids. CDR3 sequence (DNA): TGCAGCGTAAGACAGATTTCTTCCTACGAGCAGTACTTC. Translation gives CSVRQISSYEQYF.

The chain is built from TRBV11-2 and TRBJ1-1; TRBD1 might be the D (5 bases). The CDR3 has 13 residues. V dropped 4 bases and J dropped 2 bases, with 8 bases sitting between them. Per germline, CDR1 SGHAT and CDR2 FQNNGV. This CDR3 is CASSSTGNTEAFF. CDR3 coding DNA: TGTGCCAGCAGCTCAACAGGAAACACTGAAGCTTTCTTT.

The chain recombines TRBV27 with TRBJ1-2; 9 bases are a match to TRBD1. In germline, CDR1 is MNHEY, CDR2 SMNVEV (reference sequence). The CDR3 runs to 14 residues. After removal of 5 bases from V and 5 bases from J, the junction contained 6 bases not matched to a gene. CDR3: CASSLLDRGYGYTF. CDR3 in DNA: TGTGCCAGCAGTCTCCTGGACAGGGGATATGGCTACACCTTC.

The V call is TRBV9, the J call TRBJ2-7; tentative D call: TRBD2 (5 bases). V shed 0 bases and J shed 0 bases, with 10 bases lying between them. There are 15 residues in the CDR3. Per the germline V gene, CDR1 is SGDLS and CDR2 is YYNGEE. In DNA form, the CDR3 reads TGTGCCAGCAGCGTAGCTCCGGGGAACTCCTACGAGCAGTACTTC. Its translation is CASSVAPGNSYEQYF.

The J gene is TRBJ1-5, the V gene TRBV19; weak D call: TRBD1 (5 bases). The V end lost 3 bases, the J end lost 7 bases, and 10 bases lay between the germline ends. The germline CDR1 and CDR2 sequences are LNHDA and SQIVND (reference sequence). The CDR3 sequence is 13 residues long. The CDR3 DNA sequence: TGTGCCAGTAGTATGATGGGGCCCCAGCCCCAGCATTTT. The encoded protein is CASSMMGPQPQHF. Full variable domain (missing parts from reference TRBV19 and TRBJ1-5): DGGITQSPKYLFRKEGQNVTLSCEQNLNHDAMYWYRQDPGQGLRLIYYSQIVNDFQKGDIAEGYSVSREKKESFPLTVTSAQKNPTAFYLCASSMMGPQPQHFGDGTRLSIL.

This clone was found a few times. The J gene is TRBJ2-2, the V gene TRBV6-4; TRBD1 agrees at 10 bases. Germline trimming cut 2 bases from V and 6 bases from J; bases unmatched to any gene: 0. This CDR3 region has 14 residues. Germline CDR1 reads MRHNA; CDR2 reads SNTAGT. The CDR3 spells CASSDGQGAGELFF. In DNA, the CDR3 is TGTGCCAGCAGTGACGGACAGGGGGCCGGGGAGCTGTTTTTT.

The rearrangement uses TRBV30 and TRBJ1-2, with a tentative D call TRBD1 (6 bases). The germline V gene encodes CDR1 GTSNPN and CDR2 SVGIG (reference sequence). This CDR3 region has 17 residues. V lost 1 base to trimming and J lost 4 bases, with 22 bases between them. Written as DNA, the CDR3 is TGTGCCTGGAGTGCCCCTGTCGGGGGGGGCGGCGTCTATGGCTACACCTTC. Translation gives CAWSAPVGGGGVYGYTF.

J is TRBJ1-4 and V is TRBV4-2; D perhaps matches TRBD1 (5 bases). The V gene's germline CDR1 is LGHNA and CDR2 YNFKEQ. CDR3 length equals 15 residues. V was cut by 0 bases and J by 10 bases, with 15 bases left in between. The CDR3 region is CASSQEVRVDGKLFF. The CDR3 DNA follows: TGTGCCAGCAGCCAAGAGGTCAGGGTAGACGGAAAACTGTTTTTT.

This chain connects TRBV27 to TRBJ2-5; unclear D gene. Germline-derived CDR1 and CDR2 are MNHEY and SMNVEV (reference sequence). The CDR3 runs to 13 residues. Trimming took off 7 bases at V and 3 bases at J, with 12 bases between the two ends. As DNA, the CDR3 is TGTGCCAGCATCCTCGAACAAAAAGAGACCCAGTACTTC. It yields the protein CASILEQKETQYF.

The chain links TRBV5-1 to TRBJ2-3, with no clear D. Germline V gene sequence: CDR1 SGHRS, CDR2 YFSETQ. V shed 2 bases and J shed 2 bases, with 9 bases lying between them. This CDR3 is built from 14 residues. Here the CDR3 DNA reads TGCGCCAGCAGCTTTGGGCAGGCCACAGATACGCAGTATTTT. Its translation is CASSFGQATDTQYF.

The V and J genes are TRBV27 and TRBJ2-5, with 11 bases that match TRBD2. This CDR3 spans 16 amino acids. Germline CDR1 reads MNHEY; CDR2 reads SMNVEV (reference sequence). The V gene end was trimmed by 5 bases and the J gene end by 2 bases; junction bases not matched to a gene: 7. CDR3 sequence: CASSITGTSGQETQYF. The DNA of the CDR3 is TGTGCCAGCAGTATAACCGGGACTAGCGGACAAGAGACCCAGTACTTC.

The chain has TRBV4-2 and TRBJ2-7; 7 bases map to TRBD2. Germline-derived CDR1 and CDR2 are LGHNA and YNFKEQ. CDR3 length: 16 amino acids. J was trimmed by 1 base and V by 2 bases; bases with no gene match: 8. The CDR3 DNA is TGTGCCAGCAGCCAAACTAACCTAGCGGTTTCCTACGAGCAGTACTTC. It is translated as CASSQTNLAVSYEQYF.

The chain has TRBV7-3 and TRBJ2-7; D uncertain. This CDR3 spans 13 amino acids. The germline V gene has CDR1 SGHTA and CDR2 FQGTGA. V was cut by 2 bases and J by 3 bases, with 8 bases left in between. The CDR3 coding sequence is TGTGCCAGCAGCTTATTTCAGGACTACGAGCAGTACTTC. Its protein is CASSLFQDYEQYF. Full variable domain (outside the CDR3, taken from reference TRBV7-3 and TRBJ2-7): GAGVSQTPSNKVTEKGKYVELRCDPISGHTALYWYRQSLGQGPEFLIYFQGTGAADDSGLPNDRFFAVRPEGSVSTLKIQRTERGDSAVYLCASSLFQDYEQYFGPGTRLTVT.

J is TRBJ1-5 and V is TRBV2; D possibly corresponds to TRBD1 (6 bases). CDR3 length: 15 residues. V shed 6 bases and J shed 2 bases, with 14 bases lying between them. Germline V gene sequence: CDR1 SNHLY, CDR2 FYNNEI. In DNA form, the CDR3 reads TGTGCCAGCAGCGTAGGACAGTCCGGCAATCAGCCCCAGCATTTT. Its protein is CASSVGQSGNQPQHF.

The J gene is TRBJ2-5, the V gene TRBV5-1, with TRBD2 matching 9 bases. CDR3 length equals 15 residues. CDR1 and CDR2 (germline): SGHRS, YFSETQ. V was pared by 4 bases and J by 6 bases, with 10 bases of the junction left unmatched. CDR3 nucleotides: TGCGCCAGCAGCCCAAGCGGGAGGATCGGGCAGACCCAGTACTTC. Encoded protein: CASSPSGRIGQTQYF.

V usage is TRBV27 and J usage is TRBJ2-1; 14 bases map to TRBD2. Germline loops: CDR1 MNHEY, CDR2 SMNVEV (reference sequence). The junction had 5 bases not matched to a gene; V was cut back by 2 bases and J by 2 bases. The CDR3 has 18 amino acids. CDR3 nucleotides: TGTGCCAGCAGTTTACAGGGACTAGCGGGAGCCCCCTACAATGAGCAGTTCTTC. Translating gives CASSLQGLAGAPYNEQFF.

CDR3 in DNA: TGTGCCACCAGCAGACGGACAGGGCTCCAAGAGACCCAGTACTTC. Protein sequence: CATSRRTGLQETQYF. This chain links TRBV15 with TRBJ2-5, with 8 positions matching TRBD1. The CDR3 is 15 amino acids. The J segment lost 1 base and the V segment lost 2 bases, leaving 3 bases of the junction unmatched. Germline V gives CDR1 LNHNV, CDR2 YYDKDF (reference sequence).

The chain carries TRBV21-1 and TRBJ1-2; TRBD1, the table's D call, lacks a check against the DNA. TRBV21-1 is a recognized pseudogene. This CDR3 spans 16 amino acids. CDR3 protein: CASSIPGQGNQGGYTF. In nucleotides, the CDR3 is TGTGCCAGCAGCATCCCGGGACAGGGAAATCAGGGTGGCTACACCTTC.